The 3 T cell receptor beta chains reported below all come from one sample, sequenced in a study of metastatic and nonmetastatic thyroid tumors. Using MiXCR, TCRdb reanalyzed the PCR reads. The sample lists 45,000 to 50,000 clones; around 25% were seen once. All patients were treatment-naive before thyroid surgery. Sequencing was performed on blood. The receptor source for this set is a male donor with papillary thyroid cancer or a benign thyroid nodule (not recorded which). Some clones in this sample may be carry-over from other donors' samples.

This clone was picked up a small number of times. The chain is built from TRBV6-1 and TRBJ1-6; possibly TRBD1 for D (6 bases). V was clipped by 6 bases and J by 0 bases, with 12 bases between them. From germline, CDR1 is MNHNS and CDR2 SASEGT. The CDR3 covers 16 residues. The CDR3 nucleotides read TGTGCCAGCAGGAACACAGGGACCTCCTATAATTCACCCCTCCACTTT. This sequence encodes CASRNTGTSYNSPLHF.

This clone was seen ten or more times. The chain recombines TRBV7-8 with TRBJ1-1; D ambiguous. The V end was cut by 5 bases, the J end by 2 bases, with 15 bases between. Germline V gene data show CDR1 as SGHVS and CDR2 as FQNEAQ. The CDR3 loop spans 15 amino acids. The CDR3 DNA sequence: TGTGCCAGCAGCCTGACTCCTATGGGCAACACTGAAGCTTTCTTT. Its translation: CASSLTPMGNTEAFF.

This clone counts as medium-sized. The chain couples TRBV30 to TRBJ1-3, with D possibly matching TRBD1 (5 bases). Germline V CDR1 and CDR2: GTSNPN, SVGIG (reference sequence). CDR3 length equals 15 residues. Trimming shortened V by 2 bases and J by 2 bases, and 13 bases separated the two germline ends. The CDR3 sequence: CAWSRGRVAGNTIYF. The CDR3 DNA sequence: TGTGCCTGGAGTAGGGGCAGGGTTGCTGGAAACACCATATATTTT.